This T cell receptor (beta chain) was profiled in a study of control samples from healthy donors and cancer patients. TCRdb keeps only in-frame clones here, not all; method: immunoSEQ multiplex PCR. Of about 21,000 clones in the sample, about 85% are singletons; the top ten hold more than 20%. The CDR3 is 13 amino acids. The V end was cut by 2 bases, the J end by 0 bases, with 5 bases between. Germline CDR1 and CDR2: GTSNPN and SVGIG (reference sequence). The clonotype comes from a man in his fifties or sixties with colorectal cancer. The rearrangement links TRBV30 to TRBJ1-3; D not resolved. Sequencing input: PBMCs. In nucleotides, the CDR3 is TGTGCCTGGAGTAAGAGCTCTGGAAACACCATATATTTT. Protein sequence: CAWSKSSGNTIYF.